The clone carrying this TCR beta chain was observed a handful of times. Germline trimming cut 5 bases from V and 6 bases from J; bases unmatched to any gene: 12. The CDR3 contains 17 residues. Per germline, CDR1 MNHEY and CDR2 SVGEGT. This entry belongs to a study of T-cell memory formation after mild COVID-19. Across the whole study: Largely, the TCR clusters proved donor specific.

Each CDR3 protein gets one entry after TCRdb re-called the 5' RACE reads with MiXCR. The table shows around 450,000 distinct CDR3 sequences, with 20% occurring only once. The genes are TRBV6-2 or TRBV6-3 and TRBJ2-2, with 10 nucleotides matching TRBD1. The sequencing input was PBMCs or a T cell subset sorted from them (not recorded which). The clonotype was recovered from an adult woman who had mild COVID-19 (a few samples of this study predate the infection). Cell type and time point are not known. CDR3 residues: CASSTQRQGAIPGELFF. DNA for the CDR3: TGTGCCAGCAGTACGCAACGACAGGGGGCAATTCCCGGGGAGCTGTTTTTT.